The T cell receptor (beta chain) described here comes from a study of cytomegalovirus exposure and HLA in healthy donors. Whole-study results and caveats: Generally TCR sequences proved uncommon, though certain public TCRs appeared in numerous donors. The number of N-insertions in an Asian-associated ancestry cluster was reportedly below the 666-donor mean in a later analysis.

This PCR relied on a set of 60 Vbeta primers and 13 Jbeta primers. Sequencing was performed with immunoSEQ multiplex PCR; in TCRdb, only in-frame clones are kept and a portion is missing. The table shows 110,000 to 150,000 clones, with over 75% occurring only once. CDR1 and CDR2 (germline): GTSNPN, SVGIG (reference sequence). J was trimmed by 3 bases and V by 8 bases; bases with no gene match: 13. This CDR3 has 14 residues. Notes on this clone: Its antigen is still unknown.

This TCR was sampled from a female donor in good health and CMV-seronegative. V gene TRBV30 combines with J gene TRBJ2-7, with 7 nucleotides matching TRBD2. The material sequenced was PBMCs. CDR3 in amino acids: CALERDKRDYEQYF. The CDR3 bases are TGTGCCCTGGAGCGGGATAAAAGGGACTACGAGCAGTACTTC.